The rows below give T cell receptor beta chains drawn from one sample of a study of cytomegalovirus exposure and HLA in healthy donors. Method: immunoSEQ multiplex PCR; TCRdb's copy keeps in-frame clones and lacks some. This sample has approximately 150,000 clones; roughly 79% occur once, and the top ten carry more than 6%. The sequenced sample was PBMCs. The source of these receptors is a woman aged 40 to 50 in good health and CMV-seropositive. The CDR3 runs from the conserved cysteine through the conserved F or W. The order of the fields is CDR3 protein, J gene, V gene.

CDR3aa: CASRRPGQGDYGYTF
j_gene: TRBJ1-2
v_gene: TRBV6-1

CDR3aa: CASSLIGSGRYEQYF
j_gene: TRBJ2-7
v_gene: TRBV28

CDR3aa: CASSPGTGGAGAGYTF
j_gene: TRBJ1-2
v_gene: TRBV5-1

CDR3aa: CAISLSRNQETQYF
j_gene: TRBJ2-5
v_gene: TRBV10-3

CDR3aa: CACPRGGGGLYNEQFF
j_gene: TRBJ2-1
v_gene: TRBV30

CDR3aa: CASSDPGTASYEQYF
j_gene: TRBJ2-7
v_gene: TRBV18

CDR3aa: CSVGRGANYGYTF
j_gene: TRBJ1-2
v_gene: TRBV29-1

CDR3aa: CASSPGLAGRGETQYF
j_gene: TRBJ2-5
v_gene: TRBV18

CDR3aa: CAWSVPGLADSYEQYF
j_gene: TRBJ2-7
v_gene: TRBV30

CDR3aa: CASGLVPRAGWYITDTQYF
j_gene: TRBJ2-3
v_gene: TRBV12-5

CDR3aa: CAWSVSGSGELFF
j_gene: TRBJ2-2
v_gene: TRBV30

CDR3aa: CASSPTGGPNTGELFF
j_gene: TRBJ2-2
v_gene: TRBV5-4

CDR3aa: CASSQDLYSGGAFF
j_gene: TRBJ1-1
v_gene: TRBV4-3

CDR3aa: CASSLRGLGEAFF
j_gene: TRBJ1-1
v_gene: TRBV5-6

CDR3aa: CASSLEEFTEAFF
j_gene: TRBJ1-1
v_gene: TRBV7-9

CDR3aa: CASSLVGGSDEQFF
j_gene: TRBJ2-1
v_gene: TRBV7-9

CDR3aa: CASSDNWGGPGELFF
j_gene: TRBJ2-2
v_gene: TRBV9

CDR3aa: CASSQRQGNEKLFF
j_gene: TRBJ1-4
v_gene: TRBV4-3

CDR3aa: CAWSVSNTIYF
j_gene: TRBJ1-3
v_gene: TRBV30

CDR3aa: CSGLQGNGYTF
j_gene: TRBJ1-2
v_gene: TRBV29-1

CDR3aa: CASSIRQGFSTEAFF
j_gene: TRBJ1-1
v_gene: TRBV27

CDR3aa: CASSLLDEQYF
j_gene: TRBJ2-7
v_gene: TRBV7-9

CDR3aa: CASGAGRLIDQPQHF
j_gene: TRBJ1-5
v_gene: TRBV28

CDR3aa: CASSQGGAGVVSYEQYF
j_gene: TRBJ2-7
v_gene: TRBV4-2

CDR3aa: CASSLGGAGRRAYEQYF
j_gene: TRBJ2-7
v_gene: TRBV19